The TCR beta chain described here comes from a study of blood T cell repertoires in COVID-19. Repertoires were generated with immunoSEQ multiplex PCR, while TCRdb's copy carries only in-frame clones and drops some. The table has around 150,000 clones, 75% to 85% seen once. This receptor was obtained from a woman older than 75 with active or convalescent COVID-19. The sequencing sample was made of peripheral blood.

The CDR3 sequence: CASSQTGSRNIQYF. For the CDR3, the DNA is TGTGCCAGCAGTCAAACAGGGAGTAGGAACATTCAGTACTTC. This chain links TRBV6-5 with TRBJ2-4; D is possibly TRBD1 (6 bases). Germline-derived CDR1 and CDR2 are MNHEY and SVGAGI. This CDR3 is 14 amino acids long. V gave up 5 bases and J gave up 7 bases, with 15 bases separating them.